This T cell receptor beta chain originates from a study of blood T cell repertoires in COVID-19. At the level of the study: T cells, B-cell-depleted T cells, or PBMCs provided the cDNA or gDNA that served as material.

This CDR3 contains 14 residues. Germline lookup yields CDR1 LNHDA and CDR2 SQIVND (reference sequence). The trim removed 10 bases at V and 4 bases at J, leaving 8 bases unmatched. Assay used: immunoSEQ multiplex PCR; TCRdb lists only in-frame clones, some missing. Of about 250,000 clones listed, around 87% were seen once; the top ten hold approximately 1.7%. The source material was PBMCs or T cells enriched from blood (not recorded which). The V and J genes are TRBV19 and TRBJ2-1; TRBD2 matches at 9 bases. This TCR was recovered from a woman in her fifties or sixties who had recovered from COVID-19. The CDR3 region is CATGLAGNYNEQFF. DNA of the CDR3: TGTGCCACCGGGCTAGCGGGAAATTACAATGAGCAGTTCTTC.